The entry below describes one TCR beta chain. Losses at the gene ends were 4 bases for V and 7 bases for J; bases not matched to a gene: 11. The CDR3 runs 16 residues. The germline gives CDR1 LNHDA, CDR2 SQIVND (reference sequence). This specimen belongs to a study of blood T cell repertoires in COVID-19. Study-level background: T cells, B-cell-depleted T cells, or PBMCs supplied cDNA or gDNA.

In the original workflow: Reference gene primer amplification yielded estimated nucleated cell counts. Using immunoSEQ multiplex PCR, the repertoire was profiled, and TCRdb retains in-frame clones only, with some absent. D and trimming come from the DNA, and the V and J calls and clone size come from that table. The table lists about 100,000 clones, roughly 85% of them singletons, with under 3.5% in the top ten. V is TRBV19 and J is TRBJ2-7; 12 nucleotides agree with TRBD1. The specimen was PBMCs or T cells enriched from blood (not recorded which). This clonotype was sampled from a woman between 50 and 59 years old who had recovered from COVID-19. The CDR3 spells CASSTKSGQGAGEQYF. The CDR3 DNA is TGTGCCAGTAGTACCAAGTCGGGACAGGGGGCTGGGGAGCAGTACTTC.